This paragraph reports one T cell receptor beta chain. What it binds is not known. Pooled in the analysis were second doses at about 4 or about 12 weeks. The method was immunoSEQ multiplex PCR; TCRdb's version includes in-frame clones alone and lacks a portion of them. The table records about 150,000 clones, 90% of them present only once. The entry originates in a study of T cell responses to AZD1222 COVID-19 vaccine. V lost 4 bases, J lost 4 bases, and 14 bases lay in between. CDR3 size: 14 residues. Germline values: CDR1 SGHRS, CDR2 YFSETQ. Regarding the study as a whole: No day 14 peak samples; only post-peak repertoires were characterized. Following two doses of AZD1222, Spike-specific TCR breadth and depth rose.

The specimen was peripheral blood, collected 28 days after the second AZD1222 dose. This receptor was taken from an adult who received the AZD1222 COVID-19 vaccine. The chain couples TRBV5-1 to TRBJ1-1, with D perhaps TRBD1 (5 bases). The CDR3 DNA is TGCGCCAGCAGCCCGGCGGGGAGGGGCACTGAAGCTTTCTTT. Its protein is CASSPAGRGTEAFF.